The clone carrying this TCR beta chain was seen more than once but under ten times. What it binds is not known. This record comes from a study of T cell repertoires in cytomegalovirus infection. Study at large: An indication of both CMV infection and matching HLA type came from public TCR beta signatures.

TCRdb independently ran MiXCR on the reads; one entry per CDR3 protein. This sample carries 400,000 or so distinct CDR3 sequences, less than 20% of them seen once, and the ten largest clones take less than 9.5%. The study, taken as a whole, reports: There were HLA-C-restricted CMV-specific TCR beta clonotypes dominating the ex vivo response. The study identified carriers of CMV plus the relevant HLA from cumulative public TCR beta family frequency.

CDR1 is KGHSH, CDR2 LQKENI, per germline. V was shortened by 5 bases and J by 0 bases, with 10 bases between the two germline ends. The CDR3 runs to 14 residues. The receptor was derived from a human donor in good health (CMV status not recorded). Some clones in this sample may be carry-over from other donors' samples. The sequenced sample was PBMCs. The chain recombines TRBV18 with TRBJ1-2; a weak D match, TRBD1 (5 bases). The CDR3 region is CASSSGQANYGYTF. CDR3 coding DNA: TGTGCCAGCTCAAGCGGACAAGCTAACTATGGCTACACCTTC.